The 32 T cell receptor beta chains in this list originate from one sample, sequenced in a study of T-cell memory formation after mild COVID-19. TCRdb re-derived calls from the 5' RACE reads in MiXCR, one entry per CDR3 protein. The profile covers approximately 340,000 distinct CDR3 sequences, with 13% appearing a single time and around 21% taken by the ten largest. Material: PBMCs or a T cell subset sorted from them (not recorded which). These receptor sequences come from a man aged 18 to 30 who had mild COVID-19 (a few samples of this study predate the infection). Cell type and time point are not known.

This clonotype has just a few counts. This rearrangement joins TRBV11-2 to TRBJ2-2; TRBD2 might be the D (6 bases). Trimming took off 5 bases at V and 4 bases at J, with 17 bases between the two ends. The CDR3 length is 16 residues. Germline V gene sequence: CDR1 SGHAT, CDR2 FQNNGV. The CDR3 DNA follows: TGTGCCAGCAGCCCCCCCTCCGCGGGGAGCACCGGGGAGCTGTTTTTT. Translating it yields CASSPPSAGSTGELFF. Complete variable domain (other parts from reference TRBV11-2 and TRBJ2-2): EAGVAQSPRYKIIEKRQSVAFWCNPISGHATLYWYQQILGQGPKLLIQFQNNGVVDDSQLPKDRFSAERLKGVDSTLKIQPAKLEDSAVYLCASSPPSAGSTGELFFGEGSRLTVL.

This clonotype has a count of ten or more. V and J are TRBV7-8 and TRBJ2-3; 7 bases are shared with TRBD2. The ends lost 4 bases at V and 1 base at J; junction bases unmatched: 11. Germline-derived CDR1 and CDR2 are SGHVS and FQNEAQ. The CDR3 has 17 amino acids. CDR3 loop: CASSSTSKGGGTDTQYF. Written as DNA, the CDR3 is TGTGCCAGCAGCTCGACATCCAAGGGAGGGGGCACAGATACGCAGTATTTT.

This clonotype appeared a few times. V gene TRBV20-1 combines with J gene TRBJ1-1, with a tentative D call TRBD1 (6 bases). V was pared by 3 bases and J by 6 bases, with 14 bases between. Germline V CDR1 and CDR2: DFQATT, SNEGSKA (reference sequence). The CDR3 consists of 13 residues. CDR3 DNA sequence: TGCAGTGCTAGCTGGGCAGGGGTACCTGAAGCTTTCTTT. Translation gives CSASWAGVPEAFF.

This clonotype has just a few counts. The chain employs TRBV20-1 and TRBJ2-3; 14 nucleotides align to TRBD2. Germline V gene lookup returns CDR1 DFQATT and CDR2 SNEGSKA (reference sequence). V lost 1 base and J lost 10; bases outside the gene matches: 7. There are 15 residues in the CDR3. The DNA for the CDR3 is TGCAGTGCTAGAGTCGGACTAGCGGGGGGCTGGGCGCAGTATTTT. This gives the protein CSARVGLAGGWAQYF.

The CDR3 sequence: CASSLGSGEEQYV. The CDR3, as DNA: TGCGCCAGCAGCCTGGGGTCGGGGGAAGAGCAGTACGTC. This chain links TRBV4-1 with TRBJ2-7; maybe TRBD2 (6 bases). This CDR3 region has 13 residues. Trimming stripped 4 bases from V and 7 bases from J, with 14 bases between. CDR1 and CDR2 (germline): MGHRA, YSYEKL.

The rearrangement uses TRBV5-1 and TRBJ2-5, with 11 bases matching TRBD1. The CDR3 has 14 amino acids. Germline V gives CDR1 SGHRS, CDR2 YFSETQ. V lost 4 bases, J lost 8 bases, and 7 bases stayed unmatched. The CDR3 is CASSGQGARITQYF. CDR3 bases: TGCGCCAGCAGCGGACAGGGGGCAAGGATCACCCAGTACTTC.

J is TRBJ2-2 and V is TRBV7-2, with a tentative D call TRBD2 (5 bases). Trimming removed 5 bases from V and 4 bases from J, with 17 bases in between. This CDR3 region has 16 residues. The germline V gene has CDR1 SGHTA and CDR2 FQGNSA. The chain's CDR3 is CASSLLLRAATGELFF. The CDR3 DNA reads as TGTGCCAGCAGCCTACTCTTGAGGGCTGCCACCGGGGAGCTGTTTTTT.

This chain joins TRBV4-3 and TRBJ1-4; possible D gene TRBD1, 5 bases. CDR1 is LGHNA, CDR2 YSLEER, per germline. This CDR3 contains 19 residues. Trimming removed 1 base from V and 0 bases from J, with 18 bases in between. This chain's CDR3 is CASSQAGTGAFATNEKLFF. The CDR3 nucleotides are TGCGCCAGCAGCCAAGCCGGGACGGGAGCTTTTGCAACTAATGAAAAACTGTTTTTT.

This clonotype was recorded a few times. This rearrangement joins TRBV3-1 to TRBJ1-1; no firm D call. The CDR3 totals 13 residues. Trimming cost V 5 bases and J 1 base, with 8 bases left between them. CDR1 and CDR2 (germline): LGHDT, YNNKEL (reference sequence). CDR3: CASSTRANTEAFF. The DNA of the CDR3 is TGTGCCAGCAGCACCCGGGCGAACACTGAAGCTTTCTTT. The entire variable domain, with the rest obtained from reference TRBV3-1 and TRBJ1-1, is as follows: DTAVSQTPKYLVTQMGNDKSIKCEQNLGHDTMYWYKQDSKKFLKIMFSYNNKELIINETVPNRFSPKSPDKAHLNLHINSLELGDSAVYFCASSTRANTEAFFGQGTRLTVV.

The rearrangement links TRBV20-1 to TRBJ2-7; tentatively, D is TRBD1 or TRBD2 (5 bases each). Trimming left V 2 bases short and J 5 bases short, with 19 bases between. Germline assignment: CDR1 DFQATT and CDR2 SNEGSKA (reference sequence). The CDR3 is 15 amino acids. The CDR3 sequence is CSARSTDNPGDEQYF. For the CDR3, the DNA is TGCAGTGCTAGAAGCACGGACAACCCCGGGGACGAGCAGTACTTC.

This clonotype was detected many times. The gene calls are TRBV9 and TRBJ2-7; D gene uncertain. CDR3 length: 14 residues. The germline CDR1 and CDR2 sequences are SGDLS and YYNGEE. V dropped 3 bases and J dropped 3 bases, with 13 bases sitting between them. CDR3 sequence: CASSGSGPHYEQYV. In DNA form, the CDR3 reads TGTGCCAGCAGCGGTTCCGGGCCCCACTACGAGCAGTACGTC.

The chain links TRBV7-9 to TRBJ1-2, with a possible D match to TRBD1 (6 bases). CDR3 size: 15 residues. In germline, CDR1 is SEHNR, CDR2 FQNEAQ (reference sequence). With 4 bases removed from V and 6 bases from J, the gap between germline ends came to 18 bases. The CDR3 here is CASSSAQGELHGYTF. The CDR3 DNA reads as TGTGCCAGCAGCTCGGCACAGGGCGAACTCCATGGCTACACCTTC.

In this sample, this clonotype turned up a few times. V is TRBV12-3 or TRBV12-4 and J is TRBJ2-2; 11 nucleotides line up with TRBD2. The junction had 3 bases not matched to a gene; V was cut back by 0 bases and J by 6 bases. CDR3 size: 16 residues. The CDR3 protein is CASSLALAGGSGELFF. CDR3 DNA sequence: TGTGCCAGCAGTTTAGCCCTAGCGGGGGGTTCCGGGGAGCTGTTTTTT.

This clonotype was seen only a few times. The rearrangement uses TRBV11-2 and TRBJ2-1, with TRBD2 matching over 13 bases. Germline assignment: CDR1 SGHAT and CDR2 FQNNGV. This CDR3 has 19 residues. V shed 2 bases and J 1 base; nucleotides not matched to a gene: 8. CDR3 region: CASSLMGLAGSKSYNEQFF. The CDR3, as DNA: TGTGCCAGCAGCTTAATGGGACTAGCGGGGTCAAAGTCCTACAATGAGCAGTTCTTC. Full variable domain (outside the CDR3, taken from reference TRBV11-2 and TRBJ2-1): EAGVAQSPRYKIIEKRQSVAFWCNPISGHATLYWYQQILGQGPKLLIQFQNNGVVDDSQLPKDRFSAERLKGVDSTLKIQPAKLEDSAVYLCASSLMGLAGSKSYNEQFFGPGTRLTVL.

The rearrangement joins TRBV18 to TRBJ1-5; perhaps TRBD1 as D (6 bases). The CDR3 runs to 14 residues. Germline values: CDR1 KGHSH, CDR2 LQKENI. With 6 bases removed from V and 2 bases from J, the gap between germline ends came to 11 bases. CDR3 coding DNA: TGTGCCAGCTCCGAGGGGGTGGGCAATCAGCCCCAGCATTTT. Translation gives CASSEGVGNQPQHF.

This clonotype turned up a few times. The chain joins TRBV9 to TRBJ1-6; D ambiguous. The germline V and J ends were trimmed by 3 bases and 9 bases, with 16 bases remaining between them. CDR3 length: 15 residues. Germline V gene lookup returns CDR1 SGDLS and CDR2 YYNGEE. CDR3 sequence reads: CASSEMTDHASPLHF. CDR3 coding DNA: TGTGCCAGCAGCGAGATGACCGATCATGCTTCACCCCTCCACTTT.

In this sample, this clonotype turned up a few times. The V call is TRBV10-3, the J call TRBJ2-3; 8 bases are shared with TRBD1. Germline CDR1 and CDR2: ENHRY and SYGVKD. The length of the CDR3 is 13 residues. After removal of 8 bases from V and 2 bases from J, the junction contained 3 bases not matched to a gene. The chain's CDR3 is CAIQGASTDTQYF. In DNA, the CDR3 is TGTGCCATCCAGGGGGCCTCCACAGATACGCAGTATTTT.

This clonotype appeared many times. V and J are TRBV7-9 and TRBJ2-2; TRBD1 agrees at 10 bases. Germline V lookup: CDR1 SEHNR, CDR2 FQNEAQ (reference sequence). The CDR3 loop spans 15 amino acids. J was trimmed by 7 bases and V by 4 bases; bases with no gene match: 6. In DNA, the CDR3 is TGTGCCAGCAGCTCCGGGACAGGGGACATCGGGGAGCTGTTTTTT. The encoded protein is CASSSGTGDIGELFF.

The V call is TRBV5-1, the J call TRBJ1-3; 7 bases are a match to TRBD1. Germline-derived CDR1 and CDR2 are SGHRS and YFSETQ. This CDR3 comprises 16 residues. Trimming cost V 3 bases and J 0 bases; bases outside gene matches: 6. This CDR3 is CASSSQGPSSGNTIYF. The DNA for the CDR3 is TGCGCCAGCAGCTCACAGGGGCCGAGCTCTGGAAACACCATATATTTT.

This clonotype was seen more than once but under ten times. J is TRBJ1-1 and V is TRBV3-1; D is unresolved. Per germline, CDR1 LGHDT and CDR2 YNNKEL (reference sequence). Trimming left V 4 bases short and J 0 bases short, with 9 bases between. This CDR3 has 14 amino acids. The CDR3 DNA reads TGTGCCAGCAGCCTGGCTCCGCTGAACACTGAAGCTTTCTTT. This encodes CASSLAPLNTEAFF.

The chain is built from TRBV20-1 and TRBJ1-1; the match to TRBD1 covers 8 bases. The V gene's germline CDR1 is DFQATT and CDR2 SNEGSKA (reference sequence). Trimming cost V 4 bases and J 5 bases; bases outside gene matches: 6. The CDR3 consists of 13 residues. The CDR3 loop reads CSAKQGVGTEAFF. CDR3 nucleotide sequence: TGCAGTGCTAAACAGGGGGTGGGAACTGAAGCTTTCTTT.

This clonotype was seen more than once but under ten times. CDR3 residues: CASSLWTSGLDTQYF. In DNA form, the CDR3 reads TGCGCCAGCAGCTTGTGGACTAGCGGGCTCGATACGCAGTATTTT. The chain uses TRBV5-1 and TRBJ2-3; 11 nucleotides align to TRBD2. The CDR3 length is 15 residues. V gave up 1 base and J gave up 6 bases; unmatched junction bases: 4. Germline CDR1 is SGHRS and CDR2 is YFSETQ.

This clonotype was counted ten times or more. The chain links TRBV10-2 to TRBJ2-7; 7 nucleotides match TRBD1. This CDR3 spans 14 amino acids. The germline CDR1 and CDR2 sequences are WSHSY and SAAADI. V dropped 3 bases and J dropped 3; count of bases not matched to a gene: 5. CDR3 residues: CASSEDRVVYEQYF. Here the CDR3 DNA reads TGCGCCAGCAGTGAAGACAGGGTGGTCTACGAGCAGTACTTC.

At least ten counts were recorded for this clonotype. A read error may account for a junction end that differs from germline. The rearrangement uses TRBV5-1 and TRBJ1-1; possibly TRBD1 for D (5 bases). The germline CDR1 and CDR2 sequences are SGHRS and YFSETQ. This CDR3 has 12 residues. CDR3 bases: TGTGCCAGCAGCTTGGGGGACACTGAAGCTTTCTTT. Amino acids: CASSLGDTEAFF.

The chain combines TRBV6-5 with TRBJ1-1; 7 bases match TRBD1. The CDR3 runs to 15 residues. J was trimmed by 1 base and V by 2 bases; bases with no gene match: 4. Germline V lookup: CDR1 MNHEY, CDR2 SVGAGI. DNA for the CDR3: TGTGCCAGCAGTTACACGCGGGACAGGAACACTGAAGCTTTCTTT. This gives the protein CASSYTRDRNTEAFF.

In this sample, this clonotype turned up many times. CDR3 amino acids: CASSPRRALAGEQFF. As DNA, the CDR3 is TGTGCCAGCTCACCACGTCGGGCGTTAGCGGGTGAGCAGTTCTTC. The genes are TRBV18 and TRBJ2-1, with TRBD2 matching 7 bases. V shed 1 base, J shed 9 bases, and the junction held 9 bases outside the gene matches. Germline V gene data show CDR1 as KGHSH and CDR2 as LQKENI. The CDR3 is made up of 15 amino acids.

This clonotype was picked up many times. The chain combines TRBV4-1 with TRBJ2-3; 12 nucleotides line up with TRBD2. The ends lost 0 bases at V and 3 bases at J; junction bases unmatched: 13. Germline CDR1 reads MGHRA; CDR2 reads YSYEKL. This CDR3 contains 20 residues. CDR3 region: CASSQEPGLAGGRETDTQYF. In DNA, the CDR3 is TGCGCCAGCAGCCAAGAACCAGGGCTAGCGGGGGGGCGGGAAACAGATACGCAGTATTTT.

V and J are TRBV10-3 and TRBJ2-1; perhaps TRBD1 as D (6 bases). Trimming removed 6 bases at V and 6 bases at J, with 15 bases between. Per the germline V gene, CDR1 is ENHRY and CDR2 is SYGVKD. The CDR3 sequence is 14 residues long. In DNA form, the CDR3 reads TGTGCCATCAGAGGGACAATCGAGGGCAATGAGCAGTTCTTC. As protein: CAIRGTIEGNEQFF.

V usage is TRBV6-2 or TRBV6-3 and J usage is TRBJ1-6; D call uncertain. Germline CDR1 MNHEY, CDR2 SVGEGT. CDR3 size: 12 residues. The V gene lost 8 bases and the J gene lost 10 bases, with 12 bases spanning the gap. The CDR3: CASGQSPSPLHF. DNA for the CDR3: TGTGCCAGCGGTCAGTCCCCCTCACCCCTCCACTTT.

This clonotype was found a few times. The chain recombines TRBV25-1 with TRBJ2-7; 11 bases map to TRBD1. The CDR3 is 16 residues long. Germline CDR1 and CDR2: MGHDK and SYGVNS. V was clipped by 5 bases and J by 0 bases; unmatched bases: 6. The CDR3 here is CASSRRDRGFSYEQYF. The CDR3 nucleotides are TGTGCCAGCAGTAGACGGGACAGGGGGTTCTCCTACGAGCAGTACTTC.

This clonotype showed up many times. This chain uses TRBV11-2 with TRBJ1-1; 8 positions agree with TRBD1. The CDR3 is made up of 14 amino acids. Per the germline V gene, CDR1 is SGHAT and CDR2 is FQNNGV. Losses at the gene ends were 5 bases for V and 1 base for J; bases not matched to a gene: 3. The CDR3 region has the DNA TGTGCCAGCAGCGTAGGACAGGGGAACACTGAAGCTTTCTTT. This encodes CASSVGQGNTEAFF.

This clonotype showed up just a few times. Sequence at one end of the junction differs from germline and may be a read error. The chain combines TRBV6-6 with TRBJ1-4; D not resolved. CDR3 length equals 12 residues. Germline V gives CDR1 MNHNY, CDR2 SVGAGI (reference sequence). In DNA, the CDR3 is TGTGCCAGCAGTTACTCAGAAGGGCCCTCTGGTTTT. It is translated as CASSYSEGPSGF.